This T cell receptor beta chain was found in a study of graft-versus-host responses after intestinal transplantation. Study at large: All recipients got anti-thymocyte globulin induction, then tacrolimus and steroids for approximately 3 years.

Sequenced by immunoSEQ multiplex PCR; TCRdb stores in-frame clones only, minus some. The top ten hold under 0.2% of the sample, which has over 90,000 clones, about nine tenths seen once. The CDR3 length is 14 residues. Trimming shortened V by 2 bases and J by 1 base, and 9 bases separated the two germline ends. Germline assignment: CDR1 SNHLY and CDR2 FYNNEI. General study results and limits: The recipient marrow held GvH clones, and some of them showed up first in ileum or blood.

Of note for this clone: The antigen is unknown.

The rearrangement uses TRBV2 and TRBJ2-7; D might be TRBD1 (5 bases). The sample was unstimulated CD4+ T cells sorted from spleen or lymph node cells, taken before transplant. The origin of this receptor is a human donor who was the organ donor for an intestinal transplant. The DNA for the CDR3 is TGTGCCAGCAGTGAATTGGGGCCGTCCTACGAGCAGTACTTC. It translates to CASSELGPSYEQYF.